The next 27 T cell receptor beta chains were all read from a single sample in a study of monozygotic twins with inflammatory bowel disease. With the 5' RACE reads reprocessed, TCRdb shows one record per CDR3 protein and no DNA. The repertoire table contains some 200,000 distinct CDR3 sequences. Sequencing input: blood. The receptors shown here come from a human donor with ulcerative colitis or Crohn's disease, or a healthy co-twin of an affected twin (not recorded which).

This chain links TRBV5-4 with TRBJ2-4. Per the germline V gene, CDR1 is SGHNT and CDR2 is YYREEE (reference sequence). The CDR3 covers 13 residues. Here the CDR3 reads CASSSSLGNMQYF.

The V and J genes are TRBV3-1 and TRBJ2-1; no DNA is available, so the TRBD2 call from TCRdb remains unchecked. The CDR3 covers 17 residues. In germline, CDR1 is LGHDT, CDR2 YNNKEL (reference sequence). CDR3 amino acids: CASSQNLGKRGYNEQFF.

The V gene is TRBV12-3 or TRBV12-4, the J gene TRBJ1-4. The CDR3 sequence is 14 residues long. CDR3 region: CASSLRRVEEKLFF.

The chain combines TRBV6-2 or TRBV6-3 with TRBJ1-2. Germline assignment: CDR1 MNHEY and CDR2 SVGEGT. This CDR3 spans 13 amino acids. CDR3 in amino acids: CASVLDSNYGYTF.

The chain uses TRBV28 and TRBJ1-6; TCRdb's D gene call, TRBD1, goes unchecked for lack of DNA. Germline V gives CDR1 MDHEN, CDR2 SYDVKM. CDR3 length equals 17 residues. The CDR3 region is CASSTHRGFAYNSPLHF.

This rearrangement joins TRBV7-9 to TRBJ2-5; as DNA is missing, the TRBD1 call by TCRdb cannot be tested. There are 15 residues in the CDR3. Germline assignment: CDR1 SEHNR and CDR2 FQNEAQ (reference sequence). The CDR3 loop is CASSLVGDEQETQYF.

The chain carries TRBV7-2 and TRBJ1-5; no DNA is available, so the TRBD1 call from TCRdb remains unchecked. Germline values: CDR1 SGHTA, CDR2 FQGNSA. The CDR3 totals 15 residues. The CDR3 loop is CASSPLGAGNQPQHF.

V is TRBV24-1 and J is TRBJ2-2; TCRdb lists TRBD1, though no DNA is available to test this call. This CDR3 is 18 amino acids long. Germline CDR1 and CDR2: KGHDR and SFDVKD. The CDR3 loop is CATSDWTGTGTNTGELFF.

The chain has TRBV12-3 or TRBV12-4 and TRBJ2-7; TCRdb picks TRBD1, but there is no DNA to check that call. The CDR3 extends over 13 amino acids. The CDR3 spells CASSLGAPYEQYF.

The rearrangement links TRBV28 to TRBJ2-1; no DNA is available, so the TRBD2 call from TCRdb remains unchecked. Per the germline V gene, CDR1 is MDHEN and CDR2 is SYDVKM. The CDR3 sequence is 16 residues long. This chain's CDR3 is CASSFFTSGEHNEQFF.

The V and J genes are TRBV2 and TRBJ2-1; TCRdb outputs TRBD1, but without DNA this stays unchecked. Germline V lookup: CDR1 SNHLY, CDR2 FYNNEI. The CDR3 is 14 residues long. The CDR3 sequence: CASSDRVDYNEQFF.

This sequence joins TRBV19 and TRBJ1-1; absent DNA, TCRdb's TRBD1 call cannot be checked. This CDR3 has 15 amino acids. Germline CDR1 reads LNHDA; CDR2 reads SQIVND (reference sequence). CDR3 in amino acids: CASSIGDSLNTEAFF.

The chain employs TRBV24-1 and TRBJ1-1; the D call from TCRdb, TRBD1, cannot be confirmed without DNA. Per the germline V gene, CDR1 is KGHDR and CDR2 is SFDVKD. The CDR3 runs 14 residues. The CDR3 loop is CATSGGVANSEAFF.

The gene calls are TRBV5-1 and TRBJ2-2; TCRdb selects TRBD1, and the lack of DNA leaves this call unchecked. Germline lookup yields CDR1 SGHRS and CDR2 YFSETQ. The CDR3 consists of 15 residues. CDR3 protein: CASSLGSPGAGELFF.

This chain's CDR3 is CASGLIGGSTDTQYF. J is TRBJ2-3 and V is TRBV6-5; TCRdb gives TRBD1 as the D gene, but with no DNA this cannot be confirmed. There are 15 residues in the CDR3. The germline gives CDR1 MNHEY, CDR2 SVGAGI.

This chain joins TRBV5-1 and TRBJ2-3; checking the TCRdb D call of TRBD1 is not possible without DNA. The CDR3 extends over 15 amino acids. From germline, CDR1 is SGHRS and CDR2 YFSETQ. CDR3 in amino acids: CASSSLGTGTDTQYF.

The chain is built from TRBV7-8 and TRBJ2-1. The germline CDR1 and CDR2 sequences are SGHVS and FQNEAQ. The CDR3 contains 11 residues. The CDR3 loop is CASSTNNEQFF.

The V and J genes are TRBV18 and TRBJ2-2. CDR1 and CDR2 from the germline V gene are KGHSH and LQKENI. CDR3 length equals 14 residues. CDR3 amino acids: CASSPLKDTGELFF.

The chain joins TRBV20-1 to TRBJ2-2; TCRdb lists TRBD1, though no DNA is available to test this call. The CDR3 totals 15 residues. Germline V lookup: CDR1 DFQATT, CDR2 SNEGSKA (reference sequence). The CDR3 protein is CSARGLGGNTGELFF.

The genes are TRBV11-1 and TRBJ2-1; the TRBD1 assignment by TCRdb is unverifiable without DNA. This CDR3 comprises 18 residues. Germline V lookup: CDR1 SGHAT, CDR2 FQDESV (reference sequence). The CDR3 region is CASTYLGGGGFSYNEQFF.

The chain uses TRBV3-1 and TRBJ1-4; no DNA is available, so the TRBD1 call from TCRdb remains unchecked. The CDR3 consists of 13 residues. Germline V CDR1 and CDR2: LGHDT, YNNKEL (reference sequence). The CDR3 sequence: CASSTRGYEKLFF.

This chain connects TRBV6-5 to TRBJ1-5. The CDR3 spans 13 residues. Looked up from germline, CDR1 is MNHEY and CDR2 is SVGAGI. The chain's CDR3 is CASRMEGGQPQHF.

V usage is TRBV7-2 and J usage is TRBJ2-7; there is no DNA to check the TCRdb D call of TRBD2. The CDR3 has 14 residues. Germline lookup yields CDR1 SGHTA and CDR2 FQGNSA. The CDR3 here is CASSLPGLDYEQYF. Based on the CDR3 plus reference TRBV7-2 and TRBJ2-7, the full variable domain is GAGVSQSPSNKVTEKGKDVELRCDPISGHTALYWYRQSLGQGLEFLIYFQGNSAPDKSGLPSDRFSAERTGGSVSTLTIQRTQQEDSAVYLCASSLPGLDYEQYFGPGTRLTVT.

The gene calls are TRBV5-1 and TRBJ2-5; TCRdb returns TRBD1, unconfirmable since there is no DNA. Germline CDR1 SGHRS, CDR2 YFSETQ. CDR3 length: 14 residues. The CDR3 spells CASRWGAGQETQYF.

The V call is TRBV29-1, the J call TRBJ1-3; TCRdb calls TRBD1, which cannot be checked without DNA. CDR3 length: 15 residues. Germline V gene sequence: CDR1 SQVTM, CDR2 ANQGSEA. The CDR3: CSVERGSSSGNTIYF.

This sequence joins TRBV25-1 and TRBJ1-5. CDR1 and CDR2 (germline): MGHDK, SYGVNS. The CDR3 totals 13 residues. The CDR3 loop is CASSEPGRGHQHF. Drawing the rest from reference TRBV25-1 and TRBJ1-5, the complete variable domain is EADIYQTPRYLVIGTGKKITLECSQTMGHDKMYWYQQDPGMELHLIHYSYGVNSTEKGDLSSESTVSRIRTEHFPLTLESARPSHTSQYLCASSEPGRGHQHFGDGTRLSIL.

This sequence joins TRBV10-2 and TRBJ2-1; TCRdb gives TRBD2 as the D gene, but with no DNA this cannot be confirmed. In germline, CDR1 is WSHSY, CDR2 SAAADI. The CDR3 has 17 residues. The CDR3 protein is CASSPFEFGLAANEQFF.